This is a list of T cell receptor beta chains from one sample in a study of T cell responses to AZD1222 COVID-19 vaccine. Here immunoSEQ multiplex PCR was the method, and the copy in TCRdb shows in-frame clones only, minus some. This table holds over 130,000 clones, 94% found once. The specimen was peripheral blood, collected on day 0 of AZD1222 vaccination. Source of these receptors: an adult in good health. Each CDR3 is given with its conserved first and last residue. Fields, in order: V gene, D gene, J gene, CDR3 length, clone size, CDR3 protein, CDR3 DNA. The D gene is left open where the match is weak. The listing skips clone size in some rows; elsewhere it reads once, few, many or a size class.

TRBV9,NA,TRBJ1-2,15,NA,CASSVEPSSNYGYTF,TGTGCCAGCAGCGTAGAGCCAAGTTCTAACTATGGCTACACCTTC
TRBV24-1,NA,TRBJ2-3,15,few,CATSDDGDSTDTQYF,TGTGCCACCAGTGATGACGGGGACAGCACAGATACGCAGTATTTT
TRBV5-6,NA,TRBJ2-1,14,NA,CASSLAGFYNEQFF,TGTGCCAGCAGCTTGGCGGGTTTCTACAATGAGCAGTTCTTC
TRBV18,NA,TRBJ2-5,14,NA,CASSPWGTQETQYF,TGTGCCAGCTCACCTTGGGGGACCCAAGAGACCCAGTACTTC
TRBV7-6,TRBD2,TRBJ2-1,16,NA,CASSLVVAGGYNEQFF,TGTGCCAGCAGCTTAGTTGTAGCGGGGGGGTACAATGAGCAGTTCTTC
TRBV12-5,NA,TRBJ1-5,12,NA,CASDTVDQPQHF,TGTGCTAGTGATACAGTGGATCAGCCCCAGCATTTT
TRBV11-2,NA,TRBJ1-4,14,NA,CASSWSPTNEKLFF,TGTGCCAGCAGCTGGAGTCCAACTAATGAAAAACTGTTTTTT
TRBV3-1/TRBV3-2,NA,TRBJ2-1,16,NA,CASSQEPVQSYNEQFF,TGTGCCAGCAGCCAAGAACCAGTGCAGTCCTACAATGAGCAGTTCTTC
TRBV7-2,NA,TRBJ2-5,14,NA,CASSKTQVQETQYF,TGTGCCAGCAGCAAAACACAGGTACAAGAGACCCAGTACTTC
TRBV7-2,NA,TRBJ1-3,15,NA,CASSLVGIPGNTIYF,TGTGCCAGCAGCTTAGTGGGTATACCCGGAAACACCATATATTTT
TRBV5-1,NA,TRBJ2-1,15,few,CASSLIQGTYNEQFF,TGCGCCAGCAGCTTGATCCAGGGGACCTACAATGAGCAGTTCTTC
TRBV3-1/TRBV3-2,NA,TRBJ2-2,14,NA,CASSRGGVTGELFF,TGTGCCAGCAGCCGAGGGGGTGTCACCGGGGAGCTGTTTTTT
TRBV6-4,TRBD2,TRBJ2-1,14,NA,CASTEAGGHGEQFF,TGTGCCAGCACTGAAGCGGGGGGGCATGGTGAGCAGTTCTTC
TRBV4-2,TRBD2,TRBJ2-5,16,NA,CASSLGLAGDRETQYF,TGTGCCAGCAGCCTTGGACTAGCGGGAGATAGAGAGACCCAGTACTTC
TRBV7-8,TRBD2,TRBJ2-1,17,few,CASIPGGGRAGDNEQFF,TGTGCCAGCATCCCCGGCGGGGGGAGGGCCGGAGACAATGAGCAGTTCTTC
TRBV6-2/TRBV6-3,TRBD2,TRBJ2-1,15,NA,CASSGRAGGSAEQFF,TGTGCCAGCAGCGGGAGGGCCGGAGGGTCTGCTGAGCAGTTCTTC
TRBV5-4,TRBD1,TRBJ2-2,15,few,CASSWAGQGVGELFF,TGTGCCAGCAGCTGGGCGGGACAGGGAGTTGGGGAGCTGTTTTTT
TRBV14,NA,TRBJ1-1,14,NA,CASSQDPMNTEAFF,TGTGCCAGCAGCCAAGACCCTATGAACACTGAAGCTTTCTTT
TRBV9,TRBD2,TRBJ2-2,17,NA,CASSPIEGGGYTGELFF,TGTGCCAGCAGTCCTATCGAGGGCGGGGGGTACACCGGGGAGCTGTTTTTT
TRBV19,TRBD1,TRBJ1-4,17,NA,CASSPHGQGEANEKLFF,TGTGCCAGTAGTCCTCACGGACAGGGCGAAGCTAATGAAAAACTGTTTTTT
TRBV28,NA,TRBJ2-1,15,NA,CASSSPGLGGDEQFF,TGTGCCAGCAGTTCACCGGGACTAGGGGGCGATGAGCAGTTCTTC
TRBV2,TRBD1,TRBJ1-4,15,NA,CASREQGAGNEKLFF,TGTGCCAGCAGGGAACAGGGGGCCGGGAATGAAAAACTGTTTTTT
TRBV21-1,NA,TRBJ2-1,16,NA,CASSGNGRNVSLKQFF,TGTGCCAGCAGCGGTAACGGACGGAATGTTTCCCTAAAGCAGTTCTTC
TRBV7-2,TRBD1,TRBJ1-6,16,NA,CASSSPGQGRLSPLHF,TGTGCCAGCAGCTCACCGGGACAGGGACGCTTGTCACCCCTCCACTTT
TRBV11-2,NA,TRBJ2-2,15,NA,CASSWRLGDTGELFF,TGTGCCAGCAGCTGGCGACTAGGGGACACCGGGGAGCTGTTTTTT
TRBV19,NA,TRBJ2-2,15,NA,CASSMGRYYTGELFF,TGTGCCAGTAGTATGGGACGGTATTACACCGGGGAGCTGTTTTTT
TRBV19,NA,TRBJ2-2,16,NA,CASSTHPRGNTGELFF,TGTGCCAGTAGTACTCACCCAAGGGGGAACACCGGGGAGCTGTTTTTT
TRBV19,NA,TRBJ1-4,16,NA,CASSIGQEPYNEKLFF,TGTGCCAGTAGTATAGGGCAGGAGCCGTATAATGAAAAACTGTTTTTT
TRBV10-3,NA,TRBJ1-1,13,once,CATGTLKNTEAFF,TGTGCCACCGGGACCTTGAAGAACACTGAAGCTTTCTTT
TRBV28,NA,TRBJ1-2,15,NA,CASSSPGGGGDGYTF,TGTGCCAGCAGTTCCCCGGGGGGCGGGGGCGATGGCTACACCTTC
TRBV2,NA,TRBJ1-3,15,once,CASSRPRNSGNTIYF,TGTGCCAGCAGTAGACCCCGGAACTCTGGAAACACCATATATTTT
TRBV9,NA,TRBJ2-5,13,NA,CASSAGRGETQYF,TGTGCCAGCAGCGCTGGGCGAGGAGAGACCCAGTACTTC
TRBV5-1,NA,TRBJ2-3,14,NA,CASSPRTSTDTQYF,TGCGCCAGCAGCCCAAGGACTAGCACAGATACGCAGTATTTT
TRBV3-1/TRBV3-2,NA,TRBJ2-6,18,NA,CASSQDQAGHGGANVLTF,TGTGCCAGCAGCCAAGATCAGGCCGGGCATGGTGGGGCCAACGTCCTGACTTTC
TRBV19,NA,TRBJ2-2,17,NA,CASSRWSWAQETGELFF,TGTGCCAGTAGTAGGTGGAGTTGGGCACAAGAAACCGGGGAGCTGTTTTTT
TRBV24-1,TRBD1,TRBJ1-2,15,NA,CATRPGGRPNYGYTF,TGTGCCACCAGACCAGGGGGTCGACCTAACTATGGCTACACCTTC
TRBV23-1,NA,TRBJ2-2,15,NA,CATYLGLTNLGELFF,TGCGCCACCTACCTCGGACTCACGAACCTCGGGGAGCTGTTTTTT
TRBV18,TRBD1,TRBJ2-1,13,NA,CASRGTGYNEQFF,TGTGCCAGCCGCGGGACAGGATACAATGAGCAGTTCTTC
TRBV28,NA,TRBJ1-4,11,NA,CASKANEKLFF,TGTGCCAGCAAAGCTAATGAAAAACTGTTTTTT
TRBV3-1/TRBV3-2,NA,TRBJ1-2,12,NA,CASSLYGGGYTF,TGTGCCAGCAGCCTATACGGGGGGGGCTACACCTTC
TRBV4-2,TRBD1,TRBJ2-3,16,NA,CASRYSGQGVTDTQYF,TGTGCCAGCCGATACTCGGGACAGGGCGTAACAGATACGCAGTATTTT
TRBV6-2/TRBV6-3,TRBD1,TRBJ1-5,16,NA,CASSPPSQGANQPQHF,TGTGCCAGCAGTCCCCCCTCACAGGGGGCGAATCAGCCCCAGCATTTT
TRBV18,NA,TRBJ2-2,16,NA,CASSPRDSSSTGELFF,TGTGCCAGCTCACCTAGGGACTCCTCAAGCACCGGGGAGCTGTTTTTT
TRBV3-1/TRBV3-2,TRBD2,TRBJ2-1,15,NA,CASSLTSGGYNEQFF,TGTGCCAGCAGCCTGACTAGCGGGGGCTACAATGAGCAGTTCTTC
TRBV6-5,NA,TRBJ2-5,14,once,CASSEQTGRETQYF,TGTGCCAGCAGCGAGCAGACTGGGAGGGAGACCCAGTACTTC
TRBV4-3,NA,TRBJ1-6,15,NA,CASSQVVRSNSPLHF,TGCGCCAGCAGCCAAGTAGTCCGGTCGAATTCACCCCTCCACTTT
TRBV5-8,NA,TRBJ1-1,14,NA,CASSLGQSNTEAFF,TGTGCCAGCAGCTTGGGACAGTCGAACACTGAAGCTTTCTTT
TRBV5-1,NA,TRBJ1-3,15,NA,CASSLAPGNGNTIYF,TGCGCCAGCAGCTTGGCCCCAGGGAATGGAAACACCATATATTTT
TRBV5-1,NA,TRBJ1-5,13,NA,CASSLERGQPQHF,TGCGCCAGCAGCTTGGAAAGGGGTCAGCCCCAGCATTTT
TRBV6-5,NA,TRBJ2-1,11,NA,CASSYGNEQFF,TGTGCCAGCAGTTACGGTAATGAGCAGTTCTTC
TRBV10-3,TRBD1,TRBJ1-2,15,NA,CAISDIRGQNYGYTF,TGTGCCATCAGTGATATCCGGGGACAGAACTATGGCTACACCTTC
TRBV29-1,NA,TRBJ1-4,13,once,CSYKSFINEKLFF,TGCAGCTATAAATCGTTTATTAATGAAAAACTGTTTTTT
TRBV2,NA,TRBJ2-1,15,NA,CASSVRQSSYNEQFF,TGTGCCAGCAGTGTGCGCCAGAGCTCCTACAATGAGCAGTTCTTC
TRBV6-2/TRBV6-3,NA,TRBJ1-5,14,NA,CASSYSSSNQPQHF,TGTGCCAGCAGTTACTCGTCCAGCAATCAGCCCCAGCATTTT
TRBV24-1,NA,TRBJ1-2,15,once,CATSAETGVNYGYTF,TGTGCCACCAGTGCGGAAACAGGTGTTAACTATGGCTACACCTTC
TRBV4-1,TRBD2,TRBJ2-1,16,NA,CASSQVAGVVYNEQFF,TGCGCCAGCAGCCAAGTAGCGGGGGTAGTCTACAATGAGCAGTTCTTC
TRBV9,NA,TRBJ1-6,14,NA,CASSGGLRGSPLHF,TGTGCCAGCAGCGGAGGCCTTCGGGGTTCACCCCTCCACTTT
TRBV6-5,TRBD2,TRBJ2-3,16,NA,CASSYTGTSHTDTQYF,TGTGCCAGCAGTTACACCGGGACTAGCCACACAGATACGCAGTATTTT
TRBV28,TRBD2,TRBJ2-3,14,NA,CASSPAGAVDTQYF,TGTGCCAGCAGCCCCGCGGGAGCGGTAGATACGCAGTATTTT
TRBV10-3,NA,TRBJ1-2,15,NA,CAISESIQGAYGYTF,TGTGCCATCAGTGAGTCGATACAGGGTGCCTATGGCTACACCTTC